One TCR beta chain is described in this entry. The antigen remains unidentified. Frozen-stored PBMCs produced roughly 2 micrograms of genomic DNA for TCR beta libraries. The data belong to a study of cytotoxic CD8 clonotypes in ibrutinib-treated CLL. About the study: Partial response was seen in around 25 patients and complete response in 2; after median approximately 68 months, roughly 14 stayed remitted, approximately twelve progressed.

The intended depth for sequencing was 1 in 200,000 to 1 in 1 million T cells. Here immunoSEQ multiplex PCR was the method, and the copy in TCRdb shows in-frame clones only, minus some. The table records 150,000 to 200,000 clones, roughly 84% of them present only once. Overall study results and limits: Higher clonality was seen at ibrutinib response and a return toward baseline at progression.

V lost 1 base to trimming and J lost 5 bases; unmatched junction nucleotides: 16. Germline V CDR1 and CDR2: MGHRA, YSYEKL. This CDR3 is built from 18 residues. The chain couples TRBV4-1 to TRBJ2-7; 8 bases agree with TRBD2. Specimen: PBMCs, collected at disease progression, from a patient treated with ibrutinib. The sequence derives from a human donor with chronic lymphocytic leukemia. This CDR3 is CASSQADFLSSGTHEQYF. The CDR3 DNA is TGCGCCAGCAGCCAAGCGGATTTTTTAAGTAGCGGGACCCACGAGCAGTACTTC.